A single sample gave rise to the 2 T cell receptor beta chains below, sequenced in a study of blood T cells in healthy people across ages. The authors ran a second PCR of roughly 6 to 12 cycles using a sample-barcoded 5' primer and a J-beta primer mix. From the 5' RACE reads, TCRdb called clonotypes with MiXCR, one entry per CDR3 protein. The sample contains about 840,000 distinct CDR3 sequences, 25% to 30% of which appear only once. The same specimen was also included in a second study, on T cells of mothers and their children.

The specimen was blood. Receptors originate from a woman aged 40 to 49 in good health.

The V call is TRBV28, the J call TRBJ2-3; 13 bases match TRBD2. Per the germline V gene, CDR1 is MDHEN and CDR2 is SYDVKM. The J segment lost 4 bases and the V segment lost 5 bases, leaving 9 bases of the junction unmatched. CDR3 length: 17 amino acids. CDR3 sequence (DNA): TGTGCCAGCAGTCCTCCAGGACTAGCGGGGGCCGCAGATACGCAGTATTTT. It yields the protein CASSPPGLAGAADTQYF.

At least ten counts were recorded for this clonotype. The chain carries TRBV5-6 and TRBJ2-4; a possible D gene is TRBD1 (5 bases). Germline values: CDR1 SGHDT, CDR2 YYEEEE. CDR3 length: 15 amino acids. V gave up 3 bases and J gave up 0 bases, with 10 bases separating them. Written as DNA, the CDR3 is TGTGCCAGCAGCTCGCGACAGCTAGCCAAAAACATTCAGTACTTC. Translating it yields CASSSRQLAKNIQYF.